This T cell receptor (beta chain) was obtained from a study of blood T cells in healthy people across ages (dated by TCRdb to between 2015 and 2017). About the full investigation: In model experiments, roughly one uniquely barcoded TCR beta cDNA molecule per two T cells was captured by template switching. The study measured age-related changes in TCR beta repertoire diversity using deep sequencing normalized with unique cDNA molecular identifiers. The study analyzed two additional independent replicas of 1 million unique cDNA reads from the same blood draw for two donors, one aged 18 to 29 and one aged 80 or older. The donors were split into four age groups: young (average 16 years), middle-aged (roughly 39), aged (62) and long-lived (approximately 80).

There are 15 amino acids in the CDR3, from cysteine to phenylalanine inclusive. CDR3 DNA is the only sequence kept; it has 45 bases, read in frame from the first base. Germline trimming: 7 bases from V, 5 bases from J; junction bases outside gene matches: 14. Looking up the germline V gene yields CDR1 SQVTM and CDR2 ANQGSEA. The sample holds a few counts of this clonotype. Its cognate antigen has yet to be identified. No per-base quality is available; no much larger clone lies one base away. What the study reported, not specific to this receptor: Bulk unsorted PBMC profiling prevented conclusive comparison of naive and antigen-experienced compartments. Because the CMV infection status of the donors was unknown, age-related changes in expanded clonotypes may potentially have been confounded. There was a strong correlation between observed TCR beta diversity and the percentage of naive T cells measured by flow cytometry. As age increased, observed TCR beta diversity per million T cells dropped in a roughly linear way, and a significant reduction was already evident by age roughly 40. Total diversity estimates from one million sequenced T cells were considered lower bounds and underestimates. Compared with the aged group, the long-lived group had more naive CD4+ T cells, fewer expanded clones and increased TCR diversity, a pattern suggesting age selection.

Library method: 5' RACE. Sequencing was performed on an Illumina HiSeq 2500. A second PCR of about 6 to 11 cycles was run with a J-beta primer mix and a sample-barcoded 5' primer. A unique molecular identifier was introduced onto each TCR beta cDNA molecule by a template-switch 5' adaptor carrying 12 random nucleotides. Each sample yielded at least 2.5 million CDR3-containing paired-end reads. First-strand cDNA was synthesized from all RNA with the Mint cDNA synthesis kit, primed by a TRBC-specific oligonucleotide. Following uracil-DNA glycosylase treatment, all cDNA underwent a first 18-cycle PCR with the universal primers M1SS and BC2_uni_R. On the authors' methods: Normalization of each sample was performed by random selection of 1 million high-quality reads, each carrying a distinct molecular identifier. Reads with shared molecular identifiers were discarded instead of being binned into consensus sequences. MiTCR, set to a Q25 quality threshold and the strictest error-elimination algorithm, was used for CDR3 identification, clonotype clustering and error correction. Lower-bound total TCR beta diversity was estimated with a nonparametric unseen species model using Euler transformation. Using fastp trimming at Q25 and MiXCR clonotype assembly, TCRdb reanalyzed the public sequencing data and kept in-frame beta chains. Each record represents a unique CDR3 protein, reported with the most common genes and DNA among its rows. The V and J calls reflect TCRdb's pipeline rather than the authors' work. Across this sample there are about 930,000 distinct CDR3 sequences, with about 28% seen only once. Together, the top ten hold roughly 10% of the sample.

The 40 or so donors, aged about 6 to 100 years, were systemically healthy Caucasian individuals from Russia. Each donor gave 8 to 10 milliliters of peripheral blood, collected into EDTA-treated Vacutainer tubes. Ficoll-Paque density-gradient centrifugation was used to isolate PBMCs, with at least 6.5 million per sample. Total RNA, at least 6 micrograms per sample, was extracted from PBMCs with Trizol reagent. Naive CD45RAhigh/CD27high T cell percentages were measured by flow cytometry on a PBMC aliquot from every donor. The sample was also reused in another study, on T cells of mothers and their children. From the second report: The donors were nine systemically healthy Caucasian individuals, made up of three mothers and their six children. cDNA synthesis consumed the entire amount of extracted RNA, loaded at 1.5 ug RNA in each 15 ul reaction. In the second PCR, the M1S primer added sample barcodes and 2-4 random nucleotides. Over 8.5 million TCR beta CDR3 reads were obtained for each mother, and approximately 2.9 million reads were obtained for each child. TCR recombination output is similarly shaped by thymic selection in related and unrelated pairs, with a minor effect exerted by inherited differences. Normalized repertoire overlap was always found to be slightly, but never significantly, higher in related mother-child pairs than in unrelated mother-child pairs. No persistent microchimeric T cell clones were found, with a detection sensitivity of approximately 100 clones per million clonotypes. Deep NGS was used in the study to compare the TCR beta repertoires of mothers and children and to look for features that separate related mother-child pairs from unrelated individuals. The mean age was around 40 +/- 4 years for the mothers and roughly 11 +/- 4 years for the children. Libraries were sequenced on Illumina HiSeq 2000 with 100+100 nt paired-end reads after adapter ligation with NEBNext reagents. To avoid cross-contamination, the mother libraries and the child libraries were prepared a month apart and sequenced in separate runs. Between 500,000 and 2,000,000 distinct TCR beta clonotypes were identified per donor. Naive TCR beta clonotypes were estimated from low-frequency clonotypes matched to each donor's FACS-determined naive share, without sorting.

The receptor chain draws on TRBV29-1 and TRBJ2-3; 8 middle bases align to TRBD2. The clonotype originates from a woman aged 40 to 55 in good health. Sequenced input: blood. The DNA sequence follows: TGCAGCGCCTACCGCGGGGGGCAAGTGGGAGATACGCAGTATTTT. It specifies CSAYRGGQVGDTQYF.